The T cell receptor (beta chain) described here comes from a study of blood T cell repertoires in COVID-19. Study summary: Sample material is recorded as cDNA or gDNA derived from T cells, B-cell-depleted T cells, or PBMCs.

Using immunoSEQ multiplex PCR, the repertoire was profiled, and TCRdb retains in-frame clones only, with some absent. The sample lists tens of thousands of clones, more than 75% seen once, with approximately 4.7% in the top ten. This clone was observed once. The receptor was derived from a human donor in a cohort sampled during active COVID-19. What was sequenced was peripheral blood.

This CDR3 is CATSRGHPGQGFTNTGELFF. CDR3 nucleotide sequence: TGTGCCACCAGCAGAGGACACCCGGGACAGGGGTTTACGAACACCGGGGAGCTGTTTTTT. V usage is TRBV15 and J usage is TRBJ2-2; 10 bases align to TRBD1. V lost 1 base to trimming and J lost 0 bases; unmatched junction nucleotides: 11. CDR1 LNHNV and CDR2 YYDKDF come from the germline V gene (reference sequence). This CDR3 comprises 20 residues.